The sample holds one count of the clone carrying this TCR beta chain. This CDR3 is built from 13 residues. Germline V lookup: CDR1 SGHTA, CDR2 FQGNSA. V was pared by 2 bases and J by 7 bases, with 3 bases of the junction left unmatched. The sample comes from a study of blood T cell repertoires in COVID-19. Some clones are missing from TCRdb's copy, which holds only in-frame ones; the method was immunoSEQ multiplex PCR. The table records fewer than 400,000 clones, roughly 88% of them present only once. The sample was peripheral blood. The sequence came from a woman in her 30s with COVID-19, enrolled during active disease. The V gene is TRBV7-2, the J gene TRBJ1-2, with 8 positions matching TRBD1. The CDR3 sequence is CASSLQGAVGYTF. DNA for the CDR3: TGTGCCAGCAGCTTACAGGGGGCAGTTGGCTACACCTTC. The whole variable domain, filled in from reference TRBV7-2 and TRBJ1-2, reads GAGVSQSPSNKVTEKGKDVELRCDPISGHTALYWYRQSLGQGLEFLIYFQGNSAPDKSGLPSDRFSAERTGGSVSTLTIQRTQQEDSAVYLCASSLQGAVGYTFGSGTRLTVV.